This T cell receptor beta chain was documented in a study of response to subunit inactivated influenza vaccine. Study findings and constraints: That few new T cells are recruited by each seasonal influenza vaccination was the authors' suggestion.

Of note for this clonotype: The target antigen is unknown.

The CDR3 has 14 amino acids. CDR1 and CDR2 (germline): MDHEN, SYDVKM. Trimming removed 5 bases from V and 5 bases from J; junction bases left unmatched: 8. TCRdb reanalysed the RT-PCR reads using MiXCR and keeps one entry per CDR3 protein. The sample lists around 200,000 distinct CDR3 sequences, 12% occurring once. The same data also went into a second study, on T cells expressing NK-cell markers. That study adds: 5'RACE template switching with UMIs generated TCR beta cDNA. The TCR beta repertoires originated in sorted CD3+CD56+NKG2C+, CD3+CD56+NKG2C- and CD3+CD56-NKG2C+ T cells. One of eight sequenced donors was HCMV-seronegative; the other seven were seropositive. Of CD8+ T cells, 1.0-7.0% belonged to dominant NKG2C+ clonotypes in 5 to 7 donors.

This chain links TRBV28 with TRBJ2-7; 8 positions agree with TRBD2. Source: CD8+ T cells sorted from PBMCs, taken about 13 days after vaccination. The origin of this receptor is a man aged 45-60 years who received an inactivated influenza vaccine. Here the CDR3 DNA reads TGTGCCAGCAGTCTCCCGGGACTAGTTGACGAGCAGTACTTC. As protein: CASSLPGLVDEQYF.